This TCR beta chain was obtained from a study of cytomegalovirus exposure and HLA in healthy donors. Regarding the study as a whole: Among the CMV-associated chains, a few were confirmed in vitro as specific for CMV antigens. The study recorded more than 150 TCR beta chains that were cytomegalovirus-associated. Accurate predictions that matched the HLA-A and HLA-B alleles of most subjects were reportedly made from TCR beta sequences. A later analysis by the authors found several of the most significant clusters apparently linked to common viral pathogens.

Trimming left V 0 bases short and J 0 bases short, with 14 bases between. There are 17 residues in the CDR3. The germline V gene encodes CDR1 SEHNR and CDR2 FQNEAQ (reference sequence). With regard to this clone: The antigen is not known.

It was with 60 Vbeta and 13 Jbeta primers that the PCR ran. The repertoire was sequenced with immunoSEQ multiplex PCR; TCRdb's copy has only in-frame clones and lacks some. The profile shows approximately 160,000 clones, 80% of them singletons. The sequence was obtained from a woman aged 45-65 years in good health and CMV-seropositive. Sequences were obtained from PBMCs. V gene TRBV7-9 combines with J gene TRBJ1-1, with D unresolved. CDR3 amino acids: CASSLAYRKLMNTEAFF. CDR3 sequence (DNA): TGTGCCAGCAGCTTAGCTTACCGAAAGCTCATGAACACTGAAGCTTTCTTT. Complete variable domain (other parts from reference TRBV7-9 and TRBJ1-1): DTGVSQNPRHKITKRGQNVTFRCDPISEHNRLYWYRQTLGQGPEFLTYFQNEAQLEKSRLLSDRFSAERPKGSFSTLEIQRTEQGDSAMYLCASSLAYRKLMNTEAFFGQGTRLTVV.